One and the same sample provided the 23 T cell receptor beta chains below, sequenced in a study of post-analysis software for immune sequencing data. The study's findings and limits: A handful of TRBV segments, including TRBV5-6, TRBV5-1 and TRBV20-1, were more frequent in patients than controls.

Researchers reported that TCR beta cDNA libraries carried unique molecular identifiers. TCRdb re-called the PCR reads through MiXCR, storing one row per CDR3 protein. The sample shows almost 700,000 distinct CDR3 sequences, roughly three fifths of them seen only once. Their target antigens are unknown. Source material: blood. Every receptor here comes from a girl aged 2-15 years with multiple sclerosis.

The chain uses TRBV6-1 and TRBJ2-5, with TRBD2 matching over 9 bases. Germline CDR1 and CDR2: MNHNS and SASEGT. The CDR3 extends over 17 amino acids. Trimming took 6 bases from V and 11 from J; bases not matched to a gene: 22. The DNA for the CDR3 is TGTGCCAGCAGGCTGGCTCAGGCGGGAGGGAGGAACGATGAGCAGTACTTC. Its translation is CASRLAQAGGRNDEQYF.

The chain is built from TRBV9 and TRBJ2-3; 7 nucleotides agree with TRBD1. Germline V gene sequence: CDR1 SGDLS, CDR2 YYNGEE. The CDR3 has 14 amino acids. V lost 3 bases and J lost 4; bases outside the gene matches: 5. The CDR3 spells CASSAGTAADTQYF. For the CDR3, the DNA is TGTGCCAGCAGCGCCGGGACAGCTGCAGATACGCAGTATTTT.

This chain uses TRBV18 with TRBJ1-1; possibly TRBD1 for D (5 bases). The CDR3 extends over 12 amino acids. Germline values: CDR1 KGHSH, CDR2 LQKENI. Trimming left V 3 bases short and J 5 bases short, with 7 bases between. The DNA of the CDR3 is TGTGCCAGCTCACCGGACACTACTGAAGCTTTCTTT. Translating it yields CASSPDTTEAFF.

The V call is TRBV20-1, the J call TRBJ1-6, with 10 bases fitting TRBD1. The CDR3 runs to 15 residues. The germline gives CDR1 DFQATT, CDR2 SNEGSKA (reference sequence). J lost 6 bases, V lost 5 bases, and 7 bases had no gene match. The CDR3 region is CSAFGTGEFNSPLHF. The DNA of the CDR3 is TGCAGTGCTTTCGGGACAGGGGAATTTAATTCACCCCTCCACTTT.

This chain links TRBV6-1 with TRBJ2-7; D is uncertain. Trimming pared 2 bases from V and 2 bases from J, leaving 10 bases between. CDR3 size: 14 residues. Per germline, CDR1 MNHNS and CDR2 SASEGT. CDR3 protein: CASSEPDVAYEQYF. The CDR3 nucleotides read TGTGCCAGCAGTGAACCCGACGTTGCCTACGAGCAGTACTTC.

The CDR3 region has the DNA TGCGCCAGCAGCGGGACCGGGACAGGGCGTGAAAAACTGTTTTTT. This sequence encodes CASSGTGTGREKLFF. The V and J genes are TRBV5-1 and TRBJ1-4; 9 bases agree with TRBD1. Germline CDR1 reads SGHRS; CDR2 reads YFSETQ. The CDR3 loop spans 15 amino acids. The J segment lost 7 bases and the V segment lost 4 bases, leaving 8 bases of the junction unmatched. Full variable domain (rest looked up from reference TRBV5-1 and TRBJ1-4): KAGVTQTPRYLIKTRGQQVTLSCSPISGHRSVSWYQQTPGQGLQFLFEYFSETQRNKGNFPGRFSGRQFSNSRSEMNVSTLELGDSALYLCASSGTGTGREKLFFGSGTQLSVL.

The chain's CDR3 is CASSFRDASYEQYF. In DNA form, the CDR3 reads TGTGCCAGCAGTTTCAGGGACGCCTCCTACGAGCAGTACTTC. The V gene is TRBV28, the J gene TRBJ2-7; either TRBD1 or TRBD2 may supply D (5 bases each). The CDR3 consists of 14 residues. V gave up 3 bases and J gave up 0 bases, with 9 bases separating them. CDR1 MDHEN and CDR2 SYDVKM come from the germline V gene.

This chain joins TRBV12-3 or TRBV12-4 and TRBJ2-1, with 9 bases matching TRBD1. The CDR3 length is 15 residues. The J segment lost 8 bases and the V segment lost 1 base, leaving 6 bases of the junction unmatched. Written as DNA, the CDR3 is TGTGCCAGCAGTTTAGATGGGACAGGGTACTATGAGCAGTTCTTC. This codes for CASSLDGTGYYEQFF.

This clonotype was counted between two and nine times. The chain links TRBV11-2 to TRBJ2-7, with a tentative D call TRBD2 (6 bases). The CDR3 extends over 21 amino acids. V lost 4 bases, J lost 3 bases, and 34 bases lay in between. Germline CDR1 SGHAT, CDR2 FQNNGV. CDR3 residues: CASSSRGSPRGAKGLFYEQYF. CDR3 sequence (DNA): TGTGCCAGCAGCTCTCGGGGCAGCCCAAGAGGGGCCAAGGGACTCTTCTACGAGCAGTACTTC.

The J gene is TRBJ2-1, the V gene TRBV7-2; perhaps TRBD2 as D (5 bases). Germline values: CDR1 SGHTA, CDR2 FQGNSA. This CDR3 comprises 17 residues. Trimming stripped 1 base from V and 9 bases from J, with 22 bases between. The CDR3 spells CASSLGSASSSFGEQFF. In DNA, the CDR3 is TGTGCCAGCAGCTTAGGTTCTGCTAGCTCATCATTTGGTGAGCAGTTCTTC.

There are many counts of this clonotype. The chain is built from TRBV20-1 and TRBJ2-5; D is uncertain. CDR3 length: 10 amino acids. The ends were cut back, 3 bases at V and 3 bases at J, with 2 bases in the middle. Per the germline V gene, CDR1 is DFQATT and CDR2 is SNEGSKA (reference sequence). CDR3 region: CSAREETQYF. CDR3 in DNA: TGCAGTGCTAGGGAAGAGACCCAGTACTTC.

This clonotype has a handful of counts. The V gene is TRBV20-1, the J gene TRBJ2-1, with 9 bases lining up with TRBD2. CDR3 size: 16 residues. In germline, CDR1 is DFQATT, CDR2 SNEGSKA (reference sequence). Germline trimming cut 6 bases from V and 5 bases from J; bases unmatched to any gene: 14. CDR3 region: CSALGGNSGGNNEQFF. The DNA of the CDR3 is TGCAGTGCCCTAGGGGGAAACAGCGGGGGGAACAATGAGCAGTTCTTC.

This clonotype was recorded a few times. The chain is built from TRBV10-3 and TRBJ2-1, with 12 bases fitting TRBD2. CDR3 length equals 15 residues. Trimming took 4 bases from V and 9 from J; bases not matched to a gene: 7. Germline values: CDR1 ENHRY, CDR2 SYGVKD. The chain's CDR3 is CAISGTSGKKTEQFF. CDR3 in DNA: TGTGCCATCAGTGGGACTAGCGGGAAAAAGACTGAGCAGTTCTTC.

The chain couples TRBV5-1 to TRBJ2-7; no reliable D call. The CDR3 has 15 amino acids. Trimming cost V 0 bases and J 5 bases, with 15 bases left between them. Germline V gene data show CDR1 as SGHRS and CDR2 as YFSETQ. Here the CDR3 DNA reads TGCGCCAGCAGCTTGGGAAGCCCCCCTCGGCACGAGCAGTACTTC. Its protein is CASSLGSPPRHEQYF.

The rearrangement links TRBV20-1 to TRBJ2-5; D gene ambiguous. V lost 6 bases to trimming and J lost 0 bases, with 14 bases between them. The CDR3 is 14 residues long. From germline, CDR1 is DFQATT and CDR2 SNEGSKA (reference sequence). CDR3 amino acids: CSARRAWYQETQYF. The CDR3 bases are TGCAGTGCCCGTCGGGCCTGGTACCAAGAGACCCAGTACTTC.

The CDR3 loop is CSAASGGSSTDTQYF. The CDR3 nucleotides read TGCAGTGCCGCTAGCGGGGGATCTAGCACAGATACGCAGTATTTT. The rearrangement links TRBV20-1 to TRBJ2-3; the match to TRBD2 covers 10 bases. Germline values: CDR1 DFQATT, CDR2 SNEGSKA (reference sequence). With 6 bases clipped from V and 0 bases from J, the junction kept 6 bases outside the gene matches. The length of the CDR3 is 15 residues.

The chain employs TRBV20-1 and TRBJ2-1, with D unclear. V lost 6 bases and J lost 7, with 7 bases in between. Germline lookup yields CDR1 DFQATT and CDR2 SNEGSKA (reference sequence). The CDR3 length is 10 residues. The chain's CDR3 is CSAIKNEQFF. The CDR3 nucleotides are TGCAGTGCCATTAAGAATGAGCAGTTCTTC.

The sample holds a few counts of this clonotype. V usage is TRBV20-1 and J usage is TRBJ2-7; D not resolved. V was cut by 5 bases and J by 1 base, with 6 bases left in between. Germline V lookup: CDR1 DFQATT, CDR2 SNEGSKA (reference sequence). The CDR3 spans 11 residues. The CDR3 protein is CSAQGSYEQYF. CDR3 DNA sequence: TGCAGTGCTCAAGGTTCCTACGAGCAGTACTTC.

The gene calls are TRBV12-3 or TRBV12-4 and TRBJ2-1; TRBD2 matches 8 bases. J gave up 7 bases and V 7 bases, and 12 bases lay outside the gene matches. The CDR3 sequence is 15 residues long. The CDR3 protein is CASTSAGGRVNEQFF. CDR3 sequence (DNA): TGTGCCAGCACCTCGGCGGGAGGCCGGGTAAATGAGCAGTTCTTC.

The V call is TRBV7-2, the J call TRBJ2-7; 7 nucleotides align to TRBD1. Germline lookup yields CDR1 SGHTA and CDR2 FQGNSA. J was trimmed by 4 bases and V by 5 bases; bases with no gene match: 11. CDR3 length equals 15 residues. The DNA of the CDR3 is TGTGCCAGCAGCCCCCGCACAGGGGCGGATTACGAGCAGTACTTC. It translates to CASSPRTGADYEQYF.

The chain combines TRBV2 with TRBJ2-1; 11 bases line up with TRBD2. CDR1 SNHLY and CDR2 FYNNEI come from the germline V gene. This CDR3 is 13 amino acids long. J was trimmed by 9 bases and V by 7 bases; bases with no gene match: 5. For the CDR3, the DNA is TGTGCCAGCACTAGCGGGAGGTGGGGTGAGCAGTTCTTC. Protein sequence: CASTSGRWGEQFF. Complete variable domain (other parts from reference TRBV2 and TRBJ2-1): EPEVTQTPSHQVTQMGQEVILRCVPISNHLYFYWYRQILGQKVEFLVSFYNNEISEKSEIFDDQFSVERPDGSNFTLKIRSTKLEDSAMYFCASTSGRWGEQFFGPGTRLTVL.

The table lists this clonotype with a few counts. This chain links TRBV6-2 or TRBV6-3 with TRBJ2-5; D remains unclear. The CDR3 has 12 residues. With 6 bases removed from V and 4 bases from J, the gap between germline ends came to 9 bases. Per the germline V gene, CDR1 is MNHEY and CDR2 is SVGEGT. The CDR3, as DNA: TGTGCCAGCAGCTCAGTCTTAGAGACCCAGTACTTC. Protein sequence: CASSSVLETQYF.

This clonotype was seen a handful of times. The CDR3: CASSLAQGLAYEQYF. The CDR3, as DNA: TGCGCCAGCAGCTTGGCCCAGGGACTGGCCTACGAGCAGTACTTC. The chain carries TRBV5-1 and TRBJ2-7, with D possibly matching TRBD2 (6 bases). CDR1 and CDR2 from the germline V gene are SGHRS and YFSETQ. Trimming stripped 0 bases from V and 2 bases from J, with 12 bases between. CDR3 size: 15 residues.